This T cell receptor beta chain is drawn from a study of PD-1 and CTLA-4 blockade in melanoma. V dropped 5 bases and J dropped 2; count of bases not matched to a gene: 4. CDR1 and CDR2 (germline): MNHEY, SMNVEV (reference sequence). This CDR3 spans 16 amino acids. Clones were read by immunoSEQ multiplex PCR, and TCRdb kept only the in-frame ones, dropping some. The sample consists of about 32,000 clones, about 88% of them appearing once. This chain links TRBV27 with TRBJ1-4; TRBD1 agrees at 11 bases. This TCR came from a human donor with melanoma. Here the sequenced sample was CD8+ T cells from peripheral blood, taken from a patient given anti-PD-1 treatment. The CDR3 spells CASSAGTGGTNEKLFF. The CDR3 DNA reads TGTGCCAGCAGTGCCGGGACAGGGGGGACTAATGAAAAACTGTTTTTT. The complete variable domain, with remaining parts taken from reference TRBV27 and TRBJ1-4, reads EAQVTQNPRYLITVTGKKLTVTCSQNMNHEYMSWYRQDPGLGLRQIYYSMNVEVTDKGDVPEGYKVSRKEKRNFPLILESPSPNQTSLYFCASSAGTGGTNEKLFFGSGTQLSVL.